Each of the 13 T cell receptor beta chains below was sequenced from the same sample in a study of graft-versus-host responses after intestinal transplantation. The graft tissue was processed, and this released both intraepithelial and lamina propria lymphocytes. Libraries were prepared by immunoSEQ multiplex PCR; TCRdb keeps only in-frame clonotypes and omits some of them. The repertoire holds 4,000 to 6,000 clones, with over 60% as singletons. Sequencing used ileum tissue, obtained around 250 days after intestinal transplant. The source is a human patient who received an intestinal transplant, so some T cells may come from the graft donor.

This clone is labeled medium-sized. V usage is TRBV6-4 and J usage is TRBJ2-6; D is unclear. This CDR3 region has 15 residues. The V end was cut by 0 bases, the J end by 0 bases, with 3 bases between. From germline, CDR1 is MRHNA and CDR2 SNTAGT. The CDR3 region is CASSDSSSGANVLTF. The CDR3 DNA is TGTGCCAGCAGTGACTCGAGCTCTGGGGCCAACGTCCTGACTTTC.

This clone turned up a few times. CDR3 sequence: CASAGWTYEQYF. Here the CDR3 DNA reads TGTGCCAGCGCGGGTTGGACTTACGAGCAGTACTTC. This sequence joins TRBV14 and TRBJ2-7; D might be TRBD2 (5 bases). V was cut by 8 bases and J by 4 bases, with 12 bases left in between. The length of the CDR3 is 12 residues. Germline V CDR1 and CDR2: SGHDN, FVKESK.

The chain links TRBV19 to TRBJ1-1; no clear D. The CDR3 runs 14 residues. Germline V lookup: CDR1 LNHDA, CDR2 SQIVND (reference sequence). V dropped 3 bases and J dropped 1 base, with 9 bases sitting between them. The CDR3 here is CASSILEGNTEAFF. Here the CDR3 DNA reads TGTGCCAGTAGTATTTTAGAGGGGAACACTGAAGCTTTCTTT.

The V gene is TRBV2, the J gene TRBJ1-1; 8 bases agree with TRBD1. Germline CDR1 SNHLY, CDR2 FYNNEI. V trimming: 5 bases; J trimming: 1 base; junction bases outside the gene matches: 9. The CDR3 runs to 16 residues. The CDR3 loop reads CASSHRGLDSNTEAFF. CDR3 nucleotides: TGTGCCAGCAGTCACAGGGGGTTAGATTCGAACACTGAAGCTTTCTTT.

The chain recombines TRBV7-2 with TRBJ2-4, with 7 positions matching TRBD2. After removal of 8 bases from V and 7 bases from J, the junction contained 8 bases not matched to a gene. The CDR3 totals 13 residues. Germline CDR1 SGHTA, CDR2 FQGNSA. In nucleotides, the CDR3 is TGTGCCAGCCGACCTTATAGCGGGAACATTCAGTACTTC. Protein: CASRPYSGNIQYF.

CDR3 amino acids: CASSDSEGGELFF. The CDR3 coding sequence is TGTGCCAGCAGTGATAGCGAGGGCGGGGAGCTGTTTTTT. The chain combines TRBV6-4 with TRBJ2-2, with D perhaps matching TRBD2 (5 bases). Trimming removed 3 bases at V and 7 bases at J, with 9 bases between. This CDR3 is built from 13 residues. Germline-derived CDR1 and CDR2 are MRHNA and SNTAGT.

The V and J genes are TRBV19 and TRBJ2-7; no clear D. Trimming left V 3 bases short and J 3 bases short, with 18 bases between. Looked up from germline, CDR1 is LNHDA and CDR2 is SQIVND (reference sequence). There are 16 residues in the CDR3. The CDR3 loop is CASSIQSTIKYYEQYF. In DNA form, the CDR3 reads TGTGCCAGTAGTATTCAGTCCACCATCAAATACTACGAGCAGTACTTC.

The rearrangement links TRBV28 to TRBJ1-5; 10 bases line up with TRBD1. The CDR3 runs 16 residues. Germline V gives CDR1 MDHEN, CDR2 SYDVKM. Trimming at V came to 3 bases and at J to 7 bases, leaving 9 bases not matched to a gene. The CDR3 DNA reads as TGTGCCAGCAGTTTGCTCTCCGGGACAGGGGAACAGCCCCAGCATTTT. It specifies CASSLLSGTGEQPQHF. The full variable domain, with the rest looked up from reference TRBV28 and TRBJ1-5, is DVKVTQSSRYLVKRTGEKVFLECVQDMDHENMFWYRQDPGLGLRLIYFSYDVKMKEKGDIPEGYSVSREKKERFSLILESASTNQTSMYLCASSLLSGTGEQPQHFGDGTRLSIL.

This rearrangement joins TRBV6-6 to TRBJ1-1, with D uncertain. Trimming stripped 7 bases from V and 5 bases from J, with 14 bases between. The CDR3 has 13 amino acids. Germline values: CDR1 MNHNY, CDR2 SVGAGI (reference sequence). CDR3 bases: TGTGCCAGCACCTATGGAGCTGGGACTGAAGCTTTCTTT. Its translation is CASTYGAGTEAFF.

The chain uses TRBV20-1 and TRBJ1-2; D unresolved. V gave up 4 bases and J gave up 4 bases, with 7 bases separating them. Germline V gene data show CDR1 as DFQATT and CDR2 as SNEGSKA (reference sequence). This CDR3 comprises 11 residues. This chain's CDR3 is CSAILSYGYTF. The CDR3 nucleotides are TGCAGTGCTATACTTAGCTATGGCTACACCTTC.

The chain employs TRBV4-2 and TRBJ1-5; the match to TRBD1 covers 7 bases. The germline gives CDR1 LGHNA, CDR2 YNFKEQ. Germline trimming cut 4 bases from V and 0 bases from J; bases unmatched to any gene: 3. The CDR3 sequence is 15 residues long. In DNA form, the CDR3 reads TGTGCCAGCAGCCGGACAGGCCATAGCAATCAGCCCCAGCATTTT. Residues: CASSRTGHSNQPQHF.

The V and J genes are TRBV7-8 and TRBJ2-1; 13 positions agree with TRBD2. The CDR3 loop spans 17 amino acids. Germline CDR1 reads SGHVS; CDR2 reads FQNEAQ. The ends lost 5 bases at V and 5 bases at J; junction bases unmatched: 9. CDR3 bases: TGTGCCAGCAGCCCCCCTTTAGGACTAGCGGGAGACAATGAGCAGTTCTTC. Its translation is CASSPPLGLAGDNEQFF.

This rearrangement joins TRBV4-2 to TRBJ2-3; TRBD2 is a possible D gene (6 bases). Germline V lookup: CDR1 LGHNA, CDR2 YNFKEQ. V was shortened by 0 bases and J by 6 bases, with 22 bases between the two germline ends. The length of the CDR3 is 18 residues. CDR3 in amino acids: CASSQEYTSITLADTQYF. The CDR3 DNA follows: TGTGCCAGCAGCCAAGAATATACTAGCATCACATTGGCCGATACGCAGTATTTT.